A selection of T cell receptor beta chains follows, all from one sample in a study of cytomegalovirus exposure and HLA in healthy donors. Here immunoSEQ multiplex PCR was the method, and the copy in TCRdb shows in-frame clones only, minus some. The data contain tens of thousands of clones, approximately 66% of them singletons. Sequencing was performed on PBMCs. These receptors all stem from a male donor in good health and CMV-seropositive. The CDR3 runs from the conserved cysteine through the conserved F or W. Fields, in order: clone size, J gene, D gene, V gene, CDR3 DNA, CDR3 protein. D genes are given only for firm matches. Expanded clones get a size class; other rows say once, few or many, or leave the size out.

clone size: NA
J gene: TRBJ2-1
D gene: NA
V gene: TRBV28
CDR3 DNA: TGTGCCAGCAGTTTTTTGGGAGGGGGGAATGAGCAGTTCTTC
CDR3 protein: CASSFLGGGNEQFF

clone size: few
J gene: TRBJ1-3
D gene: NA
V gene: TRBV9
CDR3 DNA: TGTGCCAGCAGCCCAAACCACGGACTTGGGGGAAACACCATATATTTT
CDR3 protein: CASSPNHGLGGNTIYF

clone size: NA
J gene: TRBJ2-7
D gene: TRBD1
V gene: TRBV15
CDR3 DNA: TGTGCCACCAGCAGAAGCAGGGGGAGCTACGAGCAGTACTTC
CDR3 protein: CATSRSRGSYEQYF

clone size: NA
J gene: TRBJ2-7
D gene: NA
V gene: TRBV6-6
CDR3 DNA: TGTGCCAGCAGTTACTCGGGGACATCCGAGGAGCAGTACTTC
CDR3 protein: CASSYSGTSEEQYF

clone size: many
J gene: TRBJ1-2
D gene: TRBD1
V gene: TRBV27
CDR3 DNA: TGTGCCAGCAGTTTAGCAGGGGGGAGTTATGGCTACACCTTC
CDR3 protein: CASSLAGGSYGYTF

clone size: NA
J gene: TRBJ1-2
D gene: NA
V gene: TRBV5-1
CDR3 DNA: TGCGCCAGCAGCTATTCCAGGGGACGCGAGGGCTACACCTTC
CDR3 protein: CASSYSRGREGYTF

clone size: NA
J gene: TRBJ2-3
D gene: NA
V gene: TRBV20-1
CDR3 DNA: TGCAGTGCTTCAACAGATACGCAGTATTTT
CDR3 protein: CSASTDTQYF

clone size: NA
J gene: TRBJ2-3
D gene: NA
V gene: TRBV7-6
CDR3 DNA: TGTGCCAGCAGCGGCCGCGAGGGTCCAGATACGCAGTATTTT
CDR3 protein: CASSGREGPDTQYF

clone size: NA
J gene: TRBJ2-5
D gene: NA
V gene: TRBV7-9
CDR3 DNA: TGTGCCAGCAGCCCGGAGAGCGAGACCCAGTACTTC
CDR3 protein: CASSPESETQYF

clone size: NA
J gene: TRBJ1-5
D gene: NA
V gene: TRBV6-1
CDR3 DNA: TGTGCCAGCAGTGACGCAGGGATGCGCAATCAGCCCCAGCATTTT
CDR3 protein: CASSDAGMRNQPQHF

clone size: NA
J gene: TRBJ1-3
D gene: NA
V gene: TRBV9
CDR3 DNA: TGTGCCAGCAGCGGCCGGGACACGCTAGACACCATATATTTT
CDR3 protein: CASSGRDTLDTIYF

clone size: NA
J gene: TRBJ1-2
D gene: NA
V gene: TRBV29-1
CDR3 DNA: TGCAGCGGGGCACAGGGAGTAGATGGCTACACCTTC
CDR3 protein: CSGAQGVDGYTF

clone size: NA
J gene: TRBJ1-6
D gene: TRBD1
V gene: TRBV6-5
CDR3 DNA: TGTGCCAGTTGCACAGGGGATTCACCCCTCCACTTT
CDR3 protein: CASCTGDSPLHF

clone size: NA
J gene: TRBJ2-7
D gene: TRBD1
V gene: TRBV4-2
CDR3 DNA: TGTGCCAGCAGCCAAGAGGGGCAGGGGGAAGACGAGCAGTACTTC
CDR3 protein: CASSQEGQGEDEQYF

clone size: NA
J gene: TRBJ2-3
D gene: TRBD2
V gene: TRBV2
CDR3 DNA: TGTGCCAGCCCCCCAGCGGGGGGAACCACAGATACGCAGTATTTT
CDR3 protein: CASPPAGGTTDTQYF

clone size: NA
J gene: TRBJ1-4
D gene: NA
V gene: TRBV15
CDR3 DNA: TGTGCCACCAGCTTCAGGGGAAATGAAAAACTGTTTTTT
CDR3 protein: CATSFRGNEKLFF

clone size: NA
J gene: TRBJ1-3
D gene: NA
V gene: TRBV29-1
CDR3 DNA: TGCAGCGTTGCGGTTGGCTCTGGAAACACCATATATTTT
CDR3 protein: CSVAVGSGNTIYF

clone size: NA
J gene: TRBJ2-2
D gene: TRBD1
V gene: TRBV5-1
CDR3 DNA: TGCGCCAGCAGCACCGCGGGACAGGGGACCGGGGAGCTGTTTTTT
CDR3 protein: CASSTAGQGTGELFF

clone size: NA
J gene: TRBJ1-2
D gene: NA
V gene: TRBV25-1
CDR3 DNA: TGTGCCAGCAGTGAAGACATCTATGGCTACACCTTC
CDR3 protein: CASSEDIYGYTF

clone size: NA
J gene: TRBJ1-5
D gene: NA
V gene: TRBV18
CDR3 DNA: TGTGCCAGCTCGATAATGGAGTTTACGGGCAATCAGCCCCAGCATTTT
CDR3 protein: CASSIMEFTGNQPQHF

clone size: NA
J gene: TRBJ2-7
D gene: TRBD2
V gene: TRBV27
CDR3 DNA: TGTGCCAGCAGTTTATCTAGCGGGAAGTACGAGCAGTACTTC
CDR3 protein: CASSLSSGKYEQYF

clone size: NA
J gene: TRBJ1-5
D gene: NA
V gene: TRBV7-2
CDR3 DNA: TGTGCCAGCAGCTGGACAGATAATCAGCCCCAGCATTTT
CDR3 protein: CASSWTDNQPQHF

clone size: NA
J gene: TRBJ1-2
D gene: NA
V gene: TRBV30
CDR3 DNA: TGTGCCTGGAGCACTGGAGGGAGAGGCTACACCTTC
CDR3 protein: CAWSTGGRGYTF

clone size: NA
J gene: TRBJ1-4
D gene: NA
V gene: TRBV7-2
CDR3 DNA: TGTGCCAGCAGCCCAAGCTCAGGGGCGCGGAATGAAAAACTGTTTTTT
CDR3 protein: CASSPSSGARNEKLFF

clone size: NA
J gene: TRBJ2-2
D gene: TRBD1
V gene: TRBV10-3
CDR3 DNA: TGTGCCATCAGTGAGCCCGGGACAGGGAACACCGGGGAGCTGTTTTTT
CDR3 protein: CAISEPGTGNTGELFF

clone size: NA
J gene: TRBJ1-1
D gene: NA
V gene: TRBV28
CDR3 DNA: TGTGCCAGCAGTATCACAGGGTCTGAAGCTTTCTTT
CDR3 protein: CASSITGSEAFF

clone size: NA
J gene: TRBJ2-5
D gene: NA
V gene: TRBV7-2
CDR3 DNA: TGTGCCAGCAGCTTGGGGGCAGAGACCCAGTACTTC
CDR3 protein: CASSLGAETQYF

clone size: NA
J gene: TRBJ2-7
D gene: TRBD1
V gene: TRBV10-3
CDR3 DNA: TGTGCCATCAGTGAGTCGCTCGGGACAGGGACCGACGAGCAGTACTTC
CDR3 protein: CAISESLGTGTDEQYF

clone size: NA
J gene: TRBJ2-3
D gene: NA
V gene: TRBV19
CDR3 DNA: TGTGCCAGTAGTATAGACAGGGTTGCAGATACGCAGTATTTT
CDR3 protein: CASSIDRVADTQYF

clone size: NA
J gene: TRBJ2-2
D gene: TRBD1
V gene: TRBV4-3
CDR3 DNA: TGCGCCAGCAGCCAGGAGGACAGGGGAGACGGGGAGCTGTTTTTT
CDR3 protein: CASSQEDRGDGELFF

clone size: NA
J gene: TRBJ2-5
D gene: NA
V gene: TRBV29-1
CDR3 DNA: TGCATCGTTGGGGGGCGAGGAGAGACCCAGTACTTC
CDR3 protein: CIVGGRGETQYF

clone size: NA
J gene: TRBJ2-7
D gene: NA
V gene: TRBV4-2
CDR3 DNA: TGTGCCAGCAGCCGGTCCGACTATGGTTCCTACGAGCAGTACTTC
CDR3 protein: CASSRSDYGSYEQYF

clone size: NA
J gene: TRBJ2-4
D gene: NA
V gene: TRBV19
CDR3 DNA: TGTGCCAGTAGTGATATGGACATATGGGCCAAAAACATTCAGTACTTC
CDR3 protein: CASSDMDIWAKNIQYF

clone size: NA
J gene: TRBJ1-4
D gene: NA
V gene: TRBV29-1
CDR3 DNA: TGCAGCGTTTGGGGTGTGCCGGGGGGCGAGGCAACTAATGAAAAACTGTTTTTT
CDR3 protein: CSVWGVPGGEATNEKLFF

clone size: NA
J gene: TRBJ2-7
D gene: TRBD1
V gene: TRBV5-6
CDR3 DNA: TGTGCCAGCAGCTTGGGACAGGGATTAGCTAACGAGCAGTACTTC
CDR3 protein: CASSLGQGLANEQYF

clone size: NA
J gene: TRBJ1-2
D gene: NA
V gene: TRBV15
CDR3 DNA: TGTGCCACCAGCAGAGAACCCAGGTATTCCTATGGCTACACCTTC
CDR3 protein: CATSREPRYSYGYTF

clone size: NA
J gene: TRBJ2-7
D gene: NA
V gene: TRBV30
CDR3 DNA: TGTGCCTGGAGTGTTACCGGGACTTCCACCTACGAGCAGTACTTC
CDR3 protein: CAWSVTGTSTYEQYF

clone size: NA
J gene: TRBJ2-3
D gene: TRBD1
V gene: TRBV28
CDR3 DNA: TGTGCCAGCAGTTTCCCTCAGGGGGAAAGCACAGATACGCAGTATTTT
CDR3 protein: CASSFPQGESTDTQYF

clone size: NA
J gene: TRBJ2-1
D gene: TRBD2
V gene: TRBV9
CDR3 DNA: TGTGCCAGCAGCGGAGGGACTAGCGTCTATGAGCAGTTCTTC
CDR3 protein: CASSGGTSVYEQFF

clone size: NA
J gene: TRBJ2-2
D gene: TRBD2
V gene: TRBV7-7
CDR3 DNA: TGTGCCACCTCTCCGAGCGGGGGAAACACCGGGGAGCTGTTTTTT
CDR3 protein: CATSPSGGNTGELFF

clone size: NA
J gene: TRBJ2-5
D gene: TRBD2
V gene: TRBV7-3
CDR3 DNA: TGTGCCAGCATTATCCATCGGGGGGGCGCCGATCAAGAGACCCAGTACTTC
CDR3 protein: CASIIHRGGADQETQYF

clone size: NA
J gene: TRBJ2-5
D gene: NA
V gene: TRBV28
CDR3 DNA: TGTGCCAGCAGTTTAGGTATCCTCGTCCTGGGCGAGACCCAGTACTTC
CDR3 protein: CASSLGILVLGETQYF

clone size: NA
J gene: TRBJ2-5
D gene: NA
V gene: TRBV6-1
CDR3 DNA: TGTGCCAGCAGTGTTCAAGGGGTACGTCGACAAGAGACCCAGTACTTC
CDR3 protein: CASSVQGVRRQETQYF

clone size: NA
J gene: TRBJ2-1
D gene: TRBD2
V gene: TRBV9
CDR3 DNA: TGTGCCAGCAGCGTAAGACTAGCGGGTGGCCCCCGTGAGCAGTTCTTC
CDR3 protein: CASSVRLAGGPREQFF

clone size: NA
J gene: TRBJ1-2
D gene: NA
V gene: TRBV5-4
CDR3 DNA: TGTGCCAGCAGCTTCCCGGGGGGAAATCACACCTTC
CDR3 protein: CASSFPGGNHTF

clone size: NA
J gene: TRBJ2-2
D gene: TRBD2
V gene: TRBV9
CDR3 DNA: TGTGCCAGCAGCGCAACCCCGGGACTAGCGGGGGGGCAGGGCACCGGGGAGCTGTTTTTT
CDR3 protein: CASSATPGLAGGQGTGELFF

clone size: few
J gene: TRBJ2-7
D gene: NA
V gene: TRBV4-2
CDR3 DNA: TGTGCCAGCTTCAGAGCTCCTAGTGCCGAGCAGTACTTC
CDR3 protein: CASFRAPSAEQYF

clone size: NA
J gene: TRBJ2-1
D gene: TRBD2
V gene: TRBV7-3
CDR3 DNA: TGTGCCAGCGGGGAGGGTGCGCGGGATGAGCAGTTCTTC
CDR3 protein: CASGEGARDEQFF

clone size: few
J gene: TRBJ2-7
D gene: TRBD1
V gene: TRBV6-5
CDR3 DNA: TGTGCCAGCAGTTACCGAGGGACAGGTCGGGACGAGCAGTACTTC
CDR3 protein: CASSYRGTGRDEQYF

clone size: NA
J gene: TRBJ1-4
D gene: TRBD1
V gene: TRBV29-1
CDR3 DNA: TGCAGCGGGACCTCAGGACAGGGTTCTAATGAAAAACTGTTTTTT
CDR3 protein: CSGTSGQGSNEKLFF

clone size: NA
J gene: TRBJ2-3
D gene: NA
V gene: TRBV5-1
CDR3 DNA: TGCGCCAGCAGCTTGGGGTCTAAGGATACGCAGTATTTT
CDR3 protein: CASSLGSKDTQYF

clone size: NA
J gene: TRBJ1-5
D gene: NA
V gene: TRBV28
CDR3 DNA: TGTGCCAGCAGTAAACAGGGAAGGCGTCAGCCCCAGCATTTT
CDR3 protein: CASSKQGRRQPQHF

clone size: NA
J gene: TRBJ1-1
D gene: NA
V gene: TRBV6-6
CDR3 DNA: TGTGCCAGCAGTTATGAGGTGAACACTGAAGCTTTCTTT
CDR3 protein: CASSYEVNTEAFF

clone size: NA
J gene: TRBJ2-1
D gene: TRBD2
V gene: TRBV19
CDR3 DNA: TGTGCCAGTAGTATACCAGCGGGAGAGCAGTTCTTC
CDR3 protein: CASSIPAGEQFF

clone size: NA
J gene: TRBJ1-5
D gene: NA
V gene: TRBV19
CDR3 DNA: TGTGCCAGTAGTAAAACCCAGCAAGGAGGAAATCAGCCCCAGCATTTT
CDR3 protein: CASSKTQQGGNQPQHF